This passage covers 2 T cell receptor beta chains from one sample sequenced in a study of a mutant IDH1 vaccine in newly diagnosed glioma (dated by TCRdb to the early 2020s). For these TCRs, the target antigens are not known. Library method: the immunoSEQ multiplex PCR assay. In its TCRdb copy, this immuneACCESS table keeps in-frame sequences only and misses some clones. Where compared with another copy, unresolved V genes explain less than half of these, and the others have no known cause. Counted in this sample were 50,000 to 70,000 clones; around 83% of them appeared once. About 3.2% of the sample comes from the top ten. The sample's time point label, decoded: week 47, end of study. Each vaccine dose was 300 ug of a 20-mer mutant IDH1 peptide in Montanide, given subcutaneously with topical imiquimod. Sample: PBMCs, taken from a glioma patient whose treatment included an IDH1 peptide vaccine. These receptors originate from a woman between 45 and 65 years old with glioma.

This rearrangement joins TRBV6-5 to TRBJ2-5, with 7 positions matching TRBD2. Germline assignment: CDR1 MNHEY and CDR2 SVGAGI. Germline trimming cut 5 bases from V and 5 bases from J; bases unmatched to any gene: 5. The length of the CDR3 is 13 residues. CDR3 nucleotide sequence: TGTGCCAGCAGTACCCGGCGGGGGGAGACCCAGTACTTC. As protein: CASSTRRGETQYF.

V usage is TRBV7-9 and J usage is TRBJ1-1, with 8 nucleotides matching TRBD1. In germline, CDR1 is SEHNR, CDR2 FQNEAQ (reference sequence). The junction had 3 bases not matched to a gene; V was cut back by 5 bases and J by 4 bases. CDR3 length equals 13 residues. As DNA, the CDR3 is TGTGCCAGCAGCACAGGGGGTAGCACTGAAGCTTTCTTT. Protein sequence: CASSTGGSTEAFF.